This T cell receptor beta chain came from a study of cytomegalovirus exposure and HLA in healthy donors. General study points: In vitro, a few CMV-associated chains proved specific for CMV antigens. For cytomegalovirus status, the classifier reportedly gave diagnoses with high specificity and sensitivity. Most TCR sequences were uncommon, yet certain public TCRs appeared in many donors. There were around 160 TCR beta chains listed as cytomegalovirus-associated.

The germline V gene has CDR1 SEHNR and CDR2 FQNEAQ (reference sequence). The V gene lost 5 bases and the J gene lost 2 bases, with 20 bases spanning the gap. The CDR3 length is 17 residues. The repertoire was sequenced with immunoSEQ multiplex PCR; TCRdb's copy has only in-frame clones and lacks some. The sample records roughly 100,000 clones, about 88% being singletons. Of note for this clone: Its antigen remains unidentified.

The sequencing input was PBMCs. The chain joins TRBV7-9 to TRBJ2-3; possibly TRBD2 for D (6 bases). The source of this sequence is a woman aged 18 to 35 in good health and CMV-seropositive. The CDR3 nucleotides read TGTGCCAGCAGCCTGGGCGGGGCGCGGGCAAACACAGATACGCAGTATTTT. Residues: CASSLGGARANTDTQYF. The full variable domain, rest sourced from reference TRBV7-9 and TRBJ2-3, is DTGVSQNPRHKITKRGQNVTFRCDPISEHNRLYWYRQTLGQGPEFLTYFQNEAQLEKSRLLSDRFSAERPKGSFSTLEIQRTEQGDSAMYLCASSLGGARANTDTQYFGPGTRLTVL.